This T cell receptor beta chain appears in the sequencing data of a study of blood T cell repertoires in COVID-19. Study as a whole: The origin of the acute and convalescent COVID-19 samples was the United States, Italy and Spain. T cells, B-cell-depleted T cells, or PBMCs provided the cDNA or gDNA that served as material.

The CDR3 has 16 residues. V dropped 2 bases and J dropped 2; count of bases not matched to a gene: 4. Germline V gives CDR1 SGHTA, CDR2 FQGTGA. Original methodology: Nucleated cell number was recorded as an estimate derived from reference gene primer amplification. Only in-frame clones appear in the TCRdb table, and some are missing; sequencing was by immunoSEQ multiplex PCR. V and J calls and clone size follow that table, whereas D and trimming were derived from the DNA. The profile shows hundreds of thousands of clones, roughly nine tenths of them singletons. The clonotype comes from a man between 18 and 35 years old with active or convalescent COVID-19. The sample taken for sequencing was peripheral blood. The rearrangement uses TRBV7-3 and TRBJ2-2; TRBD2 matches 8 bases. In DNA form, the CDR3 reads TGTGCCAGCAGCTTAGAAGCGGGGGCCAACACCGGGGAGCTGTTTTTT. It specifies CASSLEAGANTGELFF. Filled out from reference TRBV7-3 and TRBJ2-2, the complete variable domain reads GAGVSQTPSNKVTEKGKYVELRCDPISGHTALYWYRQSLGQGPEFLIYFQGTGAADDSGLPNDRFFAVRPEGSVSTLKIQRTERGDSAVYLCASSLEAGANTGELFFGEGSRLTVL.